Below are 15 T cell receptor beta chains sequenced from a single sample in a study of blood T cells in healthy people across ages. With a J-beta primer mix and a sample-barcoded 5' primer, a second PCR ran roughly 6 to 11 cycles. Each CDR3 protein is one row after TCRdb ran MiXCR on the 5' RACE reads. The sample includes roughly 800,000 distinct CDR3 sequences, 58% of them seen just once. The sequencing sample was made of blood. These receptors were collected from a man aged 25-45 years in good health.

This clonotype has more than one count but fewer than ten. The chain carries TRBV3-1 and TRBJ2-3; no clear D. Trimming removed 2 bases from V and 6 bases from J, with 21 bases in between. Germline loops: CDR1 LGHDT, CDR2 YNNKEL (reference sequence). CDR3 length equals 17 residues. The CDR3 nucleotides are TGTGCCAGCAGCCAATATGTCGGCCGGACCCTCCGCGATACGCAGTATTTT. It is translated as CASSQYVGRTLRDTQYF.

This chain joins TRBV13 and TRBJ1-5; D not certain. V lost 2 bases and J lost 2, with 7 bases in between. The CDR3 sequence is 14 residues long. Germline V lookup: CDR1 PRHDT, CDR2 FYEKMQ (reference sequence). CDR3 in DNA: TGTGCCAGCAGCTTACGGTTGGGCAATCAGCCCCAGCATTTT. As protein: CASSLRLGNQPQHF.

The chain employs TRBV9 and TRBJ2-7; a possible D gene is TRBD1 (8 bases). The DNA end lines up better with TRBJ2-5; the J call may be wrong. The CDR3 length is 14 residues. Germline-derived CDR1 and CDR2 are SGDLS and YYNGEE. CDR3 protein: CASSNNRGGETQYF. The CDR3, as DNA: TGTGCCAGCAGCAATAACAGGGGGGGAGAGACCCAGTACTTC.

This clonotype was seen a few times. The CDR3 region is CSAYRDLTQYF. In DNA, the CDR3 is TGCAGTGCATACCGGGACCTCACGCAGTATTTT. This chain joins TRBV20-1 and TRBJ2-3, with D perhaps given as TRBD1 or TRBD2 (5 bases each). Germline loops: CDR1 DFQATT, CDR2 SNEGSKA (reference sequence). V gave up 6 bases and J gave up 9 bases, with 13 bases separating them. The CDR3 is 11 amino acids.

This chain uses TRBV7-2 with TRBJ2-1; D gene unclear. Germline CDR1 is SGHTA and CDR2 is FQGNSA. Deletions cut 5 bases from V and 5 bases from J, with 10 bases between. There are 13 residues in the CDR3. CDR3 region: CASSADVNNEQFF. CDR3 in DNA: TGTGCCAGCAGCGCGGACGTGAACAATGAGCAGTTCTTC. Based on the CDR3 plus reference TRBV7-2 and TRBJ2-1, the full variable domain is GAGVSQSPSNKVTEKGKDVELRCDPISGHTALYWYRQSLGQGLEFLIYFQGNSAPDKSGLPSDRFSAERTGGSVSTLTIQRTQQEDSAVYLCASSADVNNEQFFGPGTRLTVL.

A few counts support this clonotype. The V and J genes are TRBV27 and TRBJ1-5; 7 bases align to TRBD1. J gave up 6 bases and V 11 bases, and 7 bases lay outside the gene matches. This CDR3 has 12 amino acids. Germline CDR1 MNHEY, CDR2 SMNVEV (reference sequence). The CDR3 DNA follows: TGTGCCTCACGACAGGGCGCTCAGCCCCAGCATTTT. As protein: CASRQGAQPQHF.

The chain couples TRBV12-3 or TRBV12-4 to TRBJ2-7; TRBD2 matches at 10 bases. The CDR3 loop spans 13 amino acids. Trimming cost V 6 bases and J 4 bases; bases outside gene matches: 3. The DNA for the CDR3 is TGTGCCAGCAGGCCGACTAGCGGGTACGAGCAGTACTTC. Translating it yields CASRPTSGYEQYF.

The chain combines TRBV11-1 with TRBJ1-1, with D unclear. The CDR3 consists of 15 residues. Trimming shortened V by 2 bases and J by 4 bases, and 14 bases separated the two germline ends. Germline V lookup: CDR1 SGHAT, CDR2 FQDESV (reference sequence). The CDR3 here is CASSLRTGLGTEAFF. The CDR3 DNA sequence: TGTGCCAGCAGCTTACGTACGGGCCTGGGCACTGAAGCTTTCTTT.

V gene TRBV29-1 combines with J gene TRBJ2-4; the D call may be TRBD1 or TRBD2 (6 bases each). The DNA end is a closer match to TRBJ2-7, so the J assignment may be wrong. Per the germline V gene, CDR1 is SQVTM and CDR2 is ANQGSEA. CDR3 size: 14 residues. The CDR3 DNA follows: TGCAGCGTCGAACGACTAGGGGGTGCCTACGAGCAGTACTTC. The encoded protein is CSVERLGGAYEQYF.

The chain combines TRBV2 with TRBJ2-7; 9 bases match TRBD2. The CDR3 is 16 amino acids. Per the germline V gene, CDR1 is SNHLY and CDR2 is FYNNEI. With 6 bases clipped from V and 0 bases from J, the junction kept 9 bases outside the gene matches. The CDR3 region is CASRERGESYSYEQYF. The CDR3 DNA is TGTGCCAGCAGGGAGCGGGGGGAATCCTACTCCTACGAGCAGTACTTC.

CDR3 protein: CAISGGDKVFNQPQHF. CDR3 coding DNA: TGTGCCATCAGTGGTGGGGACAAGGTCTTCAATCAGCCCCAGCATTTT. The chain uses TRBV10-3 and TRBJ1-5; weak D call: TRBD1 (6 bases). Germline CDR1 ENHRY, CDR2 SYGVKD. This CDR3 region has 16 residues. V lost 4 bases and J lost 3, with 16 bases in between.

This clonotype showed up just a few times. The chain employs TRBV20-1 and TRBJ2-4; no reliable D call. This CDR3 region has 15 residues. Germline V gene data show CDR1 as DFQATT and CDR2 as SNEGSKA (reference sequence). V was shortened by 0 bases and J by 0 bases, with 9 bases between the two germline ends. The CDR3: CSARDGRVAKNIQYF. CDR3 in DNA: TGCAGTGCTAGAGATGGCAGAGTAGCCAAAAACATTCAGTACTTC.

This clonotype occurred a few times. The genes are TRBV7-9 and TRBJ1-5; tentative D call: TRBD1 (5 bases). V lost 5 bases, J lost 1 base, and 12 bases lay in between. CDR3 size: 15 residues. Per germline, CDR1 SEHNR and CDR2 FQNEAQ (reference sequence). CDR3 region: CASSPAGNSNQPQHF. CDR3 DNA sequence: TGTGCCAGCAGCCCAGCAGGGAACAGCAATCAGCCCCAGCATTTT.

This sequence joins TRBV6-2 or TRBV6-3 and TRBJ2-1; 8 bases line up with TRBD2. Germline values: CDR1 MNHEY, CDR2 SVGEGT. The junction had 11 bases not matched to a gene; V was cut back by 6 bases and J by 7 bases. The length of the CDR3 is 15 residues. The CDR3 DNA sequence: TGTGCCAGCAGCCCTGACCAGCGGGAGAGTAATGAGCAGTTCTTC. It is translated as CASSPDQRESNEQFF.

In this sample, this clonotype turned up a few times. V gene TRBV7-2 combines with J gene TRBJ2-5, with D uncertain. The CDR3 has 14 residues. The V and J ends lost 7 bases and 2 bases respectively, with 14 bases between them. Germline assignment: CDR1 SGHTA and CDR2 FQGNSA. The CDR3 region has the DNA TGTGCCAGCACCTCCCGCGTGGCTCAAGAGACCCAGTACTTC. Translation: CASTSRVAQETQYF.